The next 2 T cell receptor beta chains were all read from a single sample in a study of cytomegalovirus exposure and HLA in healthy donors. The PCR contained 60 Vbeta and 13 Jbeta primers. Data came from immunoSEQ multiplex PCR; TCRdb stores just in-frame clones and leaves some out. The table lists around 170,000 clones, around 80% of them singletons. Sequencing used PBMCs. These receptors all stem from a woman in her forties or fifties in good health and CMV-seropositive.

CDR3 amino acids: CASSLGGRSGTAPTF. The CDR3 DNA reads as TGTGCCAGCAGCTTAGGCGGACGCTCCGGGACAGCCCCCACCTTC. The V gene is TRBV7-2, the J gene TRBJ1-2; 7 bases are a match to TRBD1. The CDR3 contains 15 residues. The J segment lost 13 bases and the V segment lost 1 base, leaving 15 bases of the junction unmatched. The germline V gene has CDR1 SGHTA and CDR2 FQGNSA.

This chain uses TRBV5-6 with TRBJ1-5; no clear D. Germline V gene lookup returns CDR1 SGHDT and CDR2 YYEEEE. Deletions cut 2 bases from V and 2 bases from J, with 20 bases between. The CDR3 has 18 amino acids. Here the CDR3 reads CASSFLGTTLGGNQPQHF. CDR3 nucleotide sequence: TGTGCCAGCAGCTTCCTTGGTACCACCCTAGGTGGCAATCAGCCCCAGCATTTT.